These 22 T cell receptor beta chains originate from one sample sequenced in a study of cytomegalovirus exposure and HLA in healthy donors. Researchers ran the PCR with 60 Vbeta and 13 Jbeta primers. Only in-frame clones appear in the TCRdb table, and some are missing; sequencing was by immunoSEQ multiplex PCR. The sample holds 190,000 or so clones, over 80% seen once. The specimen sequenced was PBMCs. The source of these receptors is a man aged 50-59 years in good health and CMV-seronegative.

The gene calls are TRBV28 and TRBJ2-2, with a possible D match to TRBD2 (5 bases). Looked up from germline, CDR1 is MDHEN and CDR2 is SYDVKM. Trimming took 5 bases from V and 6 from J, leaving 13 bases between them. There are 14 residues in the CDR3. In DNA, the CDR3 is TGTGCCAGCAGTCCGCCGGGGAGTGCCGGGGAGCTGTTTTTT. The encoded protein is CASSPPGSAGELFF.

As regards this clone: One end of the junction is discordant with germline, which a read error may explain. This chain uses TRBV6-6 with TRBJ2-7, with 14 bases lining up with TRBD2. The CDR3 runs to 16 residues. Germline V gene data show CDR1 as MNHNY and CDR2 as SVGAGI (reference sequence). As DNA, the CDR3 is TGTGCCAGCAGCTACTCCGGGACTAGCGGGAGCAACGAGCAGTACTTC. It is translated as CASSYSGTSGSNEQYF.

The rearrangement links TRBV4-2 to TRBJ2-7, with a possible D match to TRBD1 (6 bases). The CDR3 sequence is 16 residues long. V dropped 0 bases and J dropped 3 bases, with 15 bases sitting between them. Per the germline V gene, CDR1 is LGHNA and CDR2 is YNFKEQ. CDR3 DNA: TGTGCCAGCAGCCAAGAGGGGCAGGGGCTAGACTACGAGCAGTACTTC. Translated, it gives CASSQEGQGLDYEQYF.

This clone appeared a few times. The chain recombines TRBV5-1 with TRBJ1-4; TRBD1 aligns across 9 bases. The J segment lost 6 bases and the V segment lost 2 bases, leaving 5 bases of the junction unmatched. CDR1 and CDR2 from the germline V gene are SGHRS and YFSETQ. This CDR3 contains 15 residues. The CDR3 DNA reads as TGCGCCAGCAGCTTAGGGACAGGGCGACATGAAAAACTGTTTTTT. Protein product: CASSLGTGRHEKLFF.

This sequence joins TRBV10-3 and TRBJ2-3; 10 nucleotides line up with TRBD2. This CDR3 has 15 residues. Germline V gene lookup returns CDR1 ENHRY and CDR2 SYGVKD. The V segment lost 4 bases and the J segment 2 bases; nucleotides outside the gene matches: 3. CDR3 nucleotide sequence: TGTGCCATCAGTGTCCTAGCGGGAGTCACAGATACGCAGTATTTT. Translating gives CAISVLAGVTDTQYF.

The chain is built from TRBV7-2 and TRBJ2-3; possible D gene TRBD2, 6 bases. In germline, CDR1 is SGHTA, CDR2 FQGNSA. The CDR3 totals 15 residues. Deletions cut 7 bases from V and 2 bases from J, with 16 bases between. The chain's CDR3 is CASTPGRGATDTQYF. The CDR3 DNA follows: TGTGCCAGCACCCCAGGGCGGGGAGCCACAGATACGCAGTATTTT. Complete variable domain (other parts from reference TRBV7-2 and TRBJ2-3): GAGVSQSPSNKVTEKGKDVELRCDPISGHTALYWYRQSLGQGLEFLIYFQGNSAPDKSGLPSDRFSAERTGGSVSTLTIQRTQQEDSAVYLCASTPGRGATDTQYFGPGTRLTVL.

This chain links TRBV4-3 with TRBJ2-7; 9 bases agree with TRBD1. The germline gives CDR1 LGHNA, CDR2 YSLEER. J lost 6 bases, V lost 3 bases, and 9 bases had no gene match. The CDR3 is 15 residues long. CDR3 protein: CASSHTGTGQPEQYF. The CDR3 DNA follows: TGCGCCAGCAGCCATACCGGGACAGGGCAACCCGAGCAGTACTTC.

The rearrangement links TRBV4-3 to TRBJ1-4; TRBD1 is a possible D gene (6 bases). Germline CDR1 reads LGHNA; CDR2 reads YSLEER. Trimming took off 4 bases at V and 3 bases at J, with 12 bases between the two ends. The CDR3 is 15 residues long. The CDR3 coding sequence is TGCGCCAGCAGCCCCCGGGACACCCCTAATGAAAAACTGTTTTTT. This translates into CASSPRDTPNEKLFF.

In its sample, this clone was seen a few times. This chain uses TRBV19 with TRBJ2-7; D is possibly TRBD2 (5 bases). V lost 6 bases to trimming and J lost 0 bases, with 12 bases between them. The CDR3 consists of 14 residues. Germline V gives CDR1 LNHDA, CDR2 SQIVND (reference sequence). For the CDR3, the DNA is TGTGCCAGTAGATCTCGGGGTTCCTCCTACGAGCAGTACTTC. This encodes CASRSRGSSYEQYF.

The chain employs TRBV6-4 and TRBJ2-2, with a weak D call TRBD1 (6 bases). Germline V gene sequence: CDR1 MRHNA, CDR2 SNTAGT. The CDR3 runs to 14 residues. The V end lost 6 bases, the J end lost 7 bases, and 15 bases lay between the germline ends. The CDR3 sequence is CASRADRQVGELFF. The CDR3 DNA is TGTGCCAGCAGAGCCGACAGACAGGTCGGGGAGCTGTTTTTT.

The chain carries TRBV7-2 and TRBJ2-5; possibly TRBD1 for D (5 bases). V gave up 2 bases and J gave up 3 bases, with 13 bases separating them. The CDR3 extends over 15 amino acids. Looked up from germline, CDR1 is SGHTA and CDR2 is FQGNSA. DNA for the CDR3: TGTGCCAGCAGCTTAACCCCAGGGCGTGAAGAGACCCAGTACTTC. This gives the protein CASSLTPGREETQYF.

The chain joins TRBV19 to TRBJ2-5; D perhaps matches TRBD1 (8 bases). The better agreement between TRBJ2-7 and the DNA end casts doubt on the J call. The CDR3 runs to 17 residues. Germline-derived CDR1 and CDR2 are LNHDA and SQIVND (reference sequence). The CDR3 loop is CASSKQGGLGSSYEQYF. The CDR3 nucleotides are TGTGCCAGTAGTAAACAGGGGGGGCTTGGCAGCTCCTACGAGCAGTACTTC.

The chain joins TRBV5-6 to TRBJ1-1; possible D gene TRBD1, 5 bases. V dropped 4 bases and J dropped 5 bases, with 15 bases sitting between them. This CDR3 contains 14 residues. The germline V gene encodes CDR1 SGHDT and CDR2 YYEEEE. The chain's CDR3 is CASSLPGRGTEAFF. CDR3 coding DNA: TGTGCCAGCAGCCTGCCGGGACGGGGGACTGAAGCTTTCTTT.

This clone was found once. J is TRBJ2-7 and V is TRBV7-9; D is unresolved. Germline CDR1 SEHNR, CDR2 FQNEAQ (reference sequence). V was pared by 1 base and J by 0 bases, with 7 bases between. This CDR3 contains 14 residues. Here the CDR3 reads CASSLGPSSYEQYF. As DNA, the CDR3 is TGTGCCAGCAGCTTAGGGCCAAGCTCCTACGAGCAGTACTTC.

This chain joins TRBV6-1 and TRBJ2-5, with D unclear. CDR3 length equals 14 residues. The V end was cut by 4 bases, the J end by 5 bases, with 14 bases between. In germline, CDR1 is MNHNS, CDR2 SASEGT. The CDR3 spells CASSGLGYGETQYF. The DNA for the CDR3 is TGTGCCAGCAGTGGGCTGGGCTATGGGGAGACCCAGTACTTC.

The chain has TRBV6-1 and TRBJ1-2; 9 bases fit TRBD1. The CDR3 contains 13 residues. Looked up from germline, CDR1 is MNHNS and CDR2 is SASEGT. With 4 bases clipped from V and 4 bases from J, the junction kept 1 base outside the gene matches. CDR3 in DNA: TGTGCCAGCAGTGTGACAGGGGGCTATGGCTACACCTTC. Protein: CASSVTGGYGYTF.

V and J are TRBV7-8 and TRBJ2-1, with 13 bases matching TRBD2. The V gene end was trimmed by 6 bases and the J gene end by 3 bases; junction bases not matched to a gene: 8. Germline V gene lookup returns CDR1 SGHVS and CDR2 FQNEAQ. CDR3 length: 17 residues. CDR3: CASSPRLAGGYYNEQFF. CDR3 coding DNA: TGTGCCAGCAGTCCTAGACTAGCGGGGGGTTACTACAATGAGCAGTTCTTC.

A word on this clone: At one end the junction does not follow the germline gene, possibly because of a read error. V usage is TRBV7-2 and J usage is TRBJ2-7; possibly TRBD1 for D (5 bases). The germline V gene encodes CDR1 SGHTA and CDR2 FQGNSA. The CDR3 has 12 residues. CDR3 residues: CASSLEGGAWSF. DNA of the CDR3: TGTGCCAGCAGCTTAGAAGGTGGGGCCTGGTCCTTC.

The J gene is TRBJ2-5, the V gene TRBV2, with D uncertain. Trimming cost V 6 bases and J 3 bases, with 8 bases left between them. This CDR3 is built from 12 residues. Germline V gene sequence: CDR1 SNHLY, CDR2 FYNNEI. The CDR3 loop reads CASRPQKETQYF. CDR3 nucleotide sequence: TGTGCCAGCAGACCTCAGAAAGAGACCCAGTACTTC.

V gene TRBV6-4 combines with J gene TRBJ1-5, with TRBD1 as a possible D gene (6 bases). V shed 4 bases and J shed 5 bases, with 9 bases lying between them. The V gene's germline CDR1 is MRHNA and CDR2 SNTAGT. The CDR3 extends over 13 amino acids. As DNA, the CDR3 is TGTGCCAGCAGTGTACAGGGCGATCAGCCCCAGCATTTT. As protein: CASSVQGDQPQHF.

The chain recombines TRBV27 with TRBJ2-5, with 7 bases fitting TRBD2. The CDR3 length is 12 residues. The J segment lost 7 bases and the V segment lost 5 bases, leaving 4 bases of the junction unmatched. Germline V CDR1 and CDR2: MNHEY, SMNVEV (reference sequence). CDR3 bases: TGTGCCAGCAGTCAACCGGGGGGGACCCAGTACTTC. Its protein product is CASSQPGGTQYF.

The rearrangement uses TRBV11-2 and TRBJ2-2, with 7 bases fitting TRBD1. V trimming: 6 bases; J trimming: 7 bases; junction bases outside the gene matches: 11. CDR3 length: 15 residues. Germline V gene data show CDR1 as SGHAT and CDR2 as FQNNGV. CDR3 in DNA: TGTGCCAGCAGGAGAATCCTGGGACAGTACGGGGAGCTGTTTTTT. Translating it yields CASRRILGQYGELFF.